The clone carrying this T cell receptor (beta chain) was counted a few times. What it binds is unknown. In germline, CDR1 is MDHEN, CDR2 SYDVKM. The CDR3 extends over 13 amino acids. The V gene end was trimmed by 5 bases and the J gene end by 10 bases; junction bases not matched to a gene: 4. This sample is drawn from a study of T cell responses to AZD1222 COVID-19 vaccine. Study-level results: In the spike-specific TCR repertoire, nearly half reportedly target unmutated variant regions.

Sequencing was performed with immunoSEQ multiplex PCR; in TCRdb, only in-frame clones are kept and a portion is missing. Altogether roughly 100,000 clones are present, about 89% being singletons, with the ten largest covering roughly 3.5%. The clonotype was recovered from an adult in good health. The sample was peripheral blood, taken on day 0 of AZD1222 vaccination. The chain links TRBV28 to TRBJ2-1; TRBD2 aligns across 11 bases. The CDR3 nucleotides are TGTGCCAGCAGTCAGGGACTAGCGGCCGAGCAGTTCTTC. Translated, it gives CASSQGLAAEQFF.